This record covers a single T cell receptor beta chain. This sample was taken from a study of technical replicates of blood from a few donors. The protocol was immunoSEQ multiplex PCR, while the TCRdb copy is restricted to in-frame clones and leaves out a portion. The table shows 100,000 or so clones, with nearly 96% occurring only once. The CDR3 covers 13 residues. The V gene's germline CDR1 is SGHAT and CDR2 FQNNGV. J was trimmed by 11 bases and V by 4 bases; bases with no gene match: 8. This clonotype originated in a human donor in good health. V is TRBV11-2 and J is TRBJ2-1, with 7 bases matching TRBD2. The sequenced sample was T cells isolated from PBMCs. The CDR3 nucleotides are TGTGCCAGCAGCTCCCTCCAGCGGGGTAAGCAGTTCTTC. As protein: CASSSLQRGKQFF. Supplemented by reference TRBV11-2 and TRBJ2-1, the full variable domain reads EAGVAQSPRYKIIEKRQSVAFWCNPISGHATLYWYQQILGQGPKLLIQFQNNGVVDDSQLPKDRFSAERLKGVDSTLKIQPAKLEDSAVYLCASSSLQRGKQFFGPGTRLTVL.